The text below deals with one TCR beta chain. Its antigen is not yet known. Per-base qualities were not stored, and no clone one base away is much larger. These data come from a study of Ad26.COV2.S vaccination and SARS-CoV-2 variants (dated by TCRdb to about 2021). With respect to the entire study: Donors in the vaccine arm were drawn from COV1001, a phase I-IIa trial of Ad26.COV2.S in healthy adults that was multicentre, randomized, double-blind and placebo-controlled. Ad26.COV2.S was administered intramuscularly at a dose of 5x10^10 or 1x10^11 viral particles, either as one shot or as two shots given 56 days apart. TCRbeta repertoire sequencing was used to assess the specificity and breadth of SARS-CoV-2-reactive T cell receptors after Ad26.COV2.S vaccination. A total of around 32 samples were included in the TCR-sequenced set, comprising around 19 Ad26.COV2.S vaccine recipients, 5 placebo recipients and 8 SARS-CoV-2 convalescent individuals. Trial participants were randomized into five groups of five, in which low-dose or high-dose Ad26.COV2.S was given once or twice, or placebo was given on both occasions. Blinding of investigators to trial group allocation was maintained during experiments and outcome assessment. What the work shows at the level of the full study, not this receptor alone: Higher spike-specific TCR breadth was observed in Ad26.COV2.S recipients than in placebo recipients (P = 0.0014). Substantial breadth of spike-specific CD8+ and CD4+ T cell responses was reported after vaccination. The study was not powered to compare responses between vaccine doses or regimens. The authors noted that the TCR breadth and depth analyses may have underestimated total T cell responses. Vaccine and placebo recipients had similar non-spike TCR breadth, a finding consistent with the vaccine containing only spike.

The treatment or condition label on this specimen signifies: approximately 18 received Ad26.COV2.S at low or high dose, single or two shots; roughly five received placebo; per-sample allocation not given. Repertoires of vaccine and placebo recipients were sequenced from samples collected on day 63 after the first injection. Cohort 1b enrolled about two dozen adults aged 18-55 years at a single site in Boston, USA, between 29 July and 7 August 2020. Ad26.COV2.S was a replication-incompetent adenovirus type 26 vector that expressed a prefusion-stabilized SARS-CoV-2 spike protein derived from the original Wuhan strain. The immunoSEQ Assay was the method used to sequence TCRbeta CDR3 regions. After extraction, genomic DNA underwent amplification by bias-controlled multiplex PCR, followed by high-throughput sequencing. The paper's data handling went like this. To quantify the absolute abundance of every unique TCRbeta CDR3 region, sequences were collapsed and filtered. T cell fraction was estimated by normalizing TCRbeta template counts to usable DNA, with usable DNA measured through amplification of reference genes found in all nucleated cells. Repertoire TCRs were annotated as SARS-CoV-2-specific when V gene, CDR3 amino acid sequence and J gene were exactly matched to a known reactive TCR set. The reference SARS-CoV-2 TCR set was obtained from MIRA and was filtered for enrichment in COVID-19-positive ImmuneCODE repertoires, whereby public or cross-reactive TCRs were removed. Drawing on the MIRA antigens, annotated TCRs were analysed further at the level of specific ORF or position within ORF. Breadth was defined as the number of annotated unique rearrangements divided by the total number of unique productive rearrangements, and depth was defined as the summed frequency of the annotated unique rearrangements. TCR breadth was compared between groups using two-sided Wilcoxon rank-sum tests. TCRdb's version of the immuneACCESS table is confined to in-frame rearrangements and falls short of the full clone set. An unresolved V gene accounts for under half of the shortfall where checked; the remainder is of unknown origin. That table is the source of V, J and clone size, and D and trimming were worked out from the DNA. This sample holds about 350,000 clones; 70% to 90% were observed only once. 3.3% of the sample belongs to the ten largest clones.

Based on the germline V gene, the CDR1 and CDR2 sequences are ENHRY and SYGVKD. The CDR3 goes from the cysteine to the phenylalanine over 14 residues. The CDR3 DNA has 42 bases and is translated from base 1. V and J are truncated by 6 bases and 2 bases respectively, leaving an intervening sequence of 13 bases. The chain joins TRBV10-3 to TRBJ1-1, with TRBD1 as a weak D call on 5 bases. This specimen was peripheral blood, taken in a trial of Ad26.COV2.S vaccine versus placebo. The receptor was isolated from a person aged 18 to 59 who received the Ad26.COV2.S COVID-19 vaccine or a placebo. Here is the DNA: TGTGCCATCAGAGAGACAGCCCTTAACACTGAAGCTTTCTTT. The translation is CAIRETALNTEAFF.